The 18 T cell receptor beta chains in this list originate from one sample, sequenced in a study of response to subunit inactivated influenza vaccine. TCRdb called the RT-PCR reads again in MiXCR, with one record for every CDR3 protein. The sample lists some 540,000 distinct CDR3 sequences, approximately 20% occurring once. Separately, the same data were catalogued under a study of T cells expressing NK-cell markers. That investigation notes: As the method of synthesis, 5'RACE template switching with UMIs yielded TCR beta cDNA.

The sample consisted of CD4+ T cells sorted from PBMCs, taken 12 days after vaccination. The receptors were sampled from a man in his fifties who received an inactivated influenza vaccine.

This clonotype was observed a few times. CDR3 region: CASRWGQGKETQYF. The CDR3 nucleotides are TGTGCCAGCAGATGGGGACAGGGAAAAGAGACCCAGTACTTC. The gene calls are TRBV12-3 or TRBV12-4 and TRBJ2-5, with 9 nucleotides matching TRBD1. The CDR3 runs to 14 residues. V lost 6 bases, J lost 3 bases, and 5 bases stayed unmatched.

The V call is TRBV7-3, the J call TRBJ2-2; D possibly matches TRBD1 or TRBD2 (5 bases each). Germline V gene data show CDR1 as SGHTA and CDR2 as FQGTGA. The CDR3 is 13 residues long. V gave up 3 bases and J gave up 9 bases, with 11 bases separating them. This CDR3 reads CASSFPQGRELFF. CDR3 DNA: TGTGCCAGCAGCTTCCCCCAGGGACGGGAGCTGTTTTTT.

The V call is TRBV7-9, the J call TRBJ2-2, with TRBD1 matching over 8 bases. Trimming at V came to 7 bases and at J to 2 bases, leaving 9 bases not matched to a gene. The CDR3 contains 16 residues. From germline, CDR1 is SEHNR and CDR2 FQNEAQ (reference sequence). In nucleotides, the CDR3 is TGTGCCAGCATCCTGCTGGGACAGGCTAACACCGGGGAGCTGTTTTTT. Translated, it gives CASILLGQANTGELFF.

This clonotype showed up many times. This rearrangement joins TRBV14 to TRBJ1-2, with TRBD1 as a possible D gene (6 bases). From germline, CDR1 is SGHDN and CDR2 FVKESK. The ends were cut back, 4 bases at V and 5 bases at J, with 17 bases in the middle. This CDR3 is built from 15 residues. The DNA of the CDR3 is TGTGCCAGCAGCCGCCTTCCGGGGGCAGGATATGGCTACACCTTC. The encoded protein is CASSRLPGAGYGYTF.

V and J are TRBV28 and TRBJ1-1; D not certain. This CDR3 is 13 amino acids long. Germline V CDR1 and CDR2: MDHEN, SYDVKM. Trimming pared 4 bases from V and 1 base from J, leaving 7 bases between. The CDR3 nucleotides are TGTGCCAGCAGTTCACAGTGGAACACTGAAGCTTTCTTT. The encoded protein is CASSSQWNTEAFF. The variable domain in full, with the rest retrieved from reference TRBV28 and TRBJ1-1, is DVKVTQSSRYLVKRTGEKVFLECVQDMDHENMFWYRQDPGLGLRLIYFSYDVKMKEKGDIPEGYSVSREKKERFSLILESASTNQTSMYLCASSSQWNTEAFFGQGTRLTVV.

This clonotype was seen only a few times. This chain links TRBV10-3 with TRBJ2-3; TRBD1 might be the D (5 bases). CDR3 length: 15 amino acids. V lost 2 bases to trimming and J lost 2 bases, with 11 bases between them. Per the germline V gene, CDR1 is ENHRY and CDR2 is SYGVKD. CDR3 loop: CAISEPDRHTDTQYF. CDR3 DNA sequence: TGTGCCATCAGTGAGCCCGACAGACACACAGATACGCAGTATTTT.

This chain uses TRBV12-3 or TRBV12-4 with TRBJ1-4; 9 bases map to TRBD1. This CDR3 has 14 amino acids. Trimming removed 3 bases from V and 8 bases from J; junction bases left unmatched: 4. The CDR3 DNA reads as TGTGCCAGCAGTTTCGGGACAGGGACGGAAAAACTGTTTTTT. Its protein product is CASSFGTGTEKLFF.

The V and J genes are TRBV29-1 and TRBJ2-5; 8 bases line up with TRBD1. Germline assignment: CDR1 SQVTM and CDR2 ANQGSEA. This CDR3 region has 12 residues. The ends lost 4 bases at V and 10 bases at J; junction bases unmatched: 8. CDR3 loop: CSVVQGGSGQYF. In nucleotides, the CDR3 is TGCAGCGTTGTACAGGGGGGAAGTGGCCAGTACTTC.

The CDR3 is CASSQVGRGVETQYF. CDR3 bases: TGCGCCAGCAGCCAGGTCGGGAGAGGGGTGGAGACCCAGTACTTC. The J gene is TRBJ2-5, the V gene TRBV4-3; a weak D match, TRBD2 (6 bases). Trimming removed 3 bases at V and 5 bases at J, with 16 bases between. CDR3 length equals 15 residues. The germline CDR1 and CDR2 sequences are LGHNA and YSLEER.

The chain has TRBV18 and TRBJ2-7; D is ambiguous. This CDR3 contains 15 residues. CDR1 and CDR2 (germline): KGHSH, LQKENI. The V gene lost 0 bases and the J gene lost 2 bases, with 11 bases spanning the gap. CDR3 region: CASSPPGSPTYEQYF. CDR3 DNA sequence: TGTGCCAGCTCACCACCGGGCAGCCCGACCTACGAGCAGTACTTC.

The chain is built from TRBV2 and TRBJ1-5; a possible D gene is TRBD1 (5 bases). The V gene lost 4 bases and the J gene lost 4 bases, with 8 bases spanning the gap. Germline assignment: CDR1 SNHLY and CDR2 FYNNEI. The CDR3 is 13 amino acids. The CDR3 spells CASSGDGNQPQHF. The CDR3 bases are TGTGCCAGCAGTGGGGACGGTAATCAGCCCCAGCATTTT.

V usage is TRBV5-1 and J usage is TRBJ2-6, with D perhaps matching TRBD1 (5 bases). The V gene's germline CDR1 is SGHRS and CDR2 YFSETQ. This CDR3 spans 16 amino acids. Deletions cut 6 bases from V and 0 bases from J, with 13 bases between. CDR3 sequence reads: CASIQGASSGANVLTF. In DNA, the CDR3 is TGCGCCAGCATACAAGGGGCAAGCTCTGGGGCCAACGTCCTGACTTTC.

This clonotype occurred many times. The rearrangement uses TRBV29-1 and TRBJ2-1; D not resolved. Germline V gives CDR1 SQVTM, CDR2 ANQGSEA. V lost 5 bases, J lost 7 bases, and 9 bases lay in between. This CDR3 spans 11 amino acids. The CDR3 bases are TGCAGCGTTTTAAGTTTGAATGAGCAGTTCTTC. It translates to CSVLSLNEQFF.

This clonotype was seen a few times. The V gene is TRBV28, the J gene TRBJ2-7; 11 nucleotides agree with TRBD1. Germline trimming cut 4 bases from V and 6 bases from J; bases unmatched to any gene: 11. This CDR3 region has 16 residues. From germline, CDR1 is MDHEN and CDR2 SYDVKM. CDR3 nucleotides: TGTGCCAGCAGTTCAGGACAGGGGGCCACACTCGGCGAGCAGTACTTC. It encodes CASSSGQGATLGEQYF.

This clonotype was observed a few times. The chain joins TRBV3-1 to TRBJ2-1; D possibly corresponds to TRBD2 (5 bases). This CDR3 spans 14 amino acids. V was trimmed by 1 base and J by 10 bases, leaving 14 bases between them. Germline lookup yields CDR1 LGHDT and CDR2 YNNKEL (reference sequence). The DNA of the CDR3 is TGTGCCAGCAGCCAAGGTGGGTCTAGCAGAGAGCAGTTCTTC. Translated, it gives CASSQGGSSREQFF.

The sample holds a few counts of this clonotype. The V and J genes are TRBV18 and TRBJ1-4; D unresolved. Trimming removed 6 bases from V and 8 bases from J, with 13 bases in between. CDR3 size: 13 residues. The germline gives CDR1 KGHSH, CDR2 LQKENI. CDR3 in DNA: TGTGCCAGCTCGGCGCTAAGAGAAGAAAAACTGTTTTTT. This encodes CASSALREEKLFF.

This sequence joins TRBV14 and TRBJ2-7; no clear D. V gave up 4 bases and J gave up 6 bases, with 10 bases separating them. The germline CDR1 and CDR2 sequences are SGHDN and FVKESK. The CDR3 contains 12 residues. In DNA form, the CDR3 reads TGTGCCAGCAGCCCAGTATGGGGCGAGCAGTACTTC. Amino acid sequence: CASSPVWGEQYF.

J is TRBJ1-6 and V is TRBV6-1, with D perhaps matching TRBD1 (6 bases). Germline CDR1 MNHNS, CDR2 SASEGT. The CDR3 is 14 residues long. V lost 6 bases, J lost 7 bases, and 13 bases lay in between. CDR3 DNA sequence: TGTGCCAGCAGATCAACAGGGCACAATTCACCCCTCCACTTT. It encodes CASRSTGHNSPLHF.